The 27 T cell receptor beta chains in this list originate from one sample, sequenced in a study of shared clonotypes between healthy human individuals. The naive CD8 fraction comprised CD45RO-negative cells positively selected for CCR7 and excluded terminally differentiated effector memory CD45RA+ cells. The table came from immunoSEQ multiplex PCR; TCRdb's copy has only in-frame clones and leaves some out. The profile shows around 610,000 clones, approximately 96% of them singletons. The sequenced material came from naive CD8+ T cells sorted from blood. Receptors were obtained from a woman aged 25 to 39 in good health.

The rearrangement uses TRBV5-6 and TRBJ2-7; 10 positions match TRBD2. CDR1 and CDR2 from the germline V gene are SGHDT and YYEEEE. Germline trimming cut 3 bases from V and 4 bases from J; bases unmatched to any gene: 10. The CDR3 is 16 amino acids. The CDR3 nucleotides are TGTGCCAGCAGCTACGGACTAGCGGAAGCGGGTTACGAGCAGTACTTC. Translation: CASSYGLAEAGYEQYF.

The chain carries TRBV29-1 and TRBJ2-1; 12 bases line up with TRBD2. Germline V lookup: CDR1 SQVTM, CDR2 ANQGSEA. V lost 1 base and J lost 7; bases outside the gene matches: 8. The CDR3 totals 16 residues. CDR3 DNA: TGCAGCGTTGAAGGGACTAGCGGGGAGTTCTGGAATGAGCAGTTCTTC. It is translated as CSVEGTSGEFWNEQFF.

This chain joins TRBV9 and TRBJ2-1, with 11 bases matching TRBD2. CDR1 and CDR2 (germline): SGDLS, YYNGEE. J gave up 5 bases and V 0 bases, and 1 base lay outside the gene matches. This CDR3 is built from 15 residues. In DNA, the CDR3 is TGTGCCAGCAGCGTAGCACTAGCGGGAGACAATGAGCAGTTCTTC. Protein: CASSVALAGDNEQFF.

V and J are TRBV27 and TRBJ2-2; 8 bases agree with TRBD2. CDR1 and CDR2 from the germline V gene are MNHEY and SMNVEV (reference sequence). The J segment lost 11 bases and the V segment lost 3 bases, leaving 5 bases of the junction unmatched. The CDR3 runs to 13 residues. For the CDR3, the DNA is TGTGCCAGCAGTTTCCTTAGCGGGAATGAGCTGTTTTTT. Protein sequence: CASSFLSGNELFF.

The chain uses TRBV28 and TRBJ2-5, with D perhaps matching TRBD1 (6 bases). The germline V and J ends were trimmed by 6 bases and 11 bases, with 19 bases remaining between them. Per the germline V gene, CDR1 is MDHEN and CDR2 is SYDVKM. This CDR3 is built from 13 residues. The chain's CDR3 is CASRLGQARGQYF. In DNA, the CDR3 is TGTGCCAGCAGGCTAGGCCAGGCGAGGGGGCAGTACTTC.

The chain joins TRBV5-1 to TRBJ2-7; TRBD1 is a possible D gene (6 bases). Germline V gene sequence: CDR1 SGHRS, CDR2 YFSETQ. The CDR3 loop spans 14 amino acids. Deletions cut 0 bases from V and 5 bases from J, with 12 bases between. The chain's CDR3 is CASSLEQGFHEQYF. The CDR3 DNA is TGCGCCAGCAGCTTGGAACAGGGTTTCCACGAGCAGTACTTC. The whole variable domain, filled in from reference TRBV5-1 and TRBJ2-7, reads KAGVTQTPRYLIKTRGQQVTLSCSPISGHRSVSWYQQTPGQGLQFLFEYFSETQRNKGNFPGRFSGRQFSNSRSEMNVSTLELGDSALYLCASSLEQGFHEQYFGPGTRLTVT.

The V call is TRBV7-3, the J call TRBJ2-7, with a weak D call TRBD2 (6 bases). Trimming took 5 bases from V and 3 from J, leaving 11 bases between them. There are 13 residues in the CDR3. Germline V gene data show CDR1 as SGHTA and CDR2 as FQGTGA. The CDR3 DNA reads as TGTGCCAGCAGCCTCGGTAGCGGCTACGAGCAGTACTTC. Translating gives CASSLGSGYEQYF.

The V and J genes are TRBV11-2 and TRBJ2-1; D ambiguous. Germline loops: CDR1 SGHAT, CDR2 FQNNGV. V was cut by 2 bases and J by 7 bases, with 6 bases left in between. The CDR3 is 12 residues long. CDR3 coding DNA: TGTGCCAGCAGCTTATTCAGGAATGAGCAGTTCTTC. This encodes CASSLFRNEQFF.

This rearrangement joins TRBV2 to TRBJ2-3; TRBD2 matches at 15 bases. The CDR3 length is 20 residues. After removal of 3 bases from V and 0 bases from J, the junction contained 10 bases not matched to a gene. Germline V CDR1 and CDR2: SNHLY, FYNNEI. The CDR3 region is CASSDEGLAGGAPSTDTQYF. Here the CDR3 DNA reads TGTGCCAGCAGTGATGAGGGACTAGCGGGAGGCGCCCCTAGCACAGATACGCAGTATTTT.

This chain joins TRBV4-1 and TRBJ1-1, with 8 positions matching TRBD1. Trimming at V came to 4 bases and at J to 11 bases, leaving 9 bases not matched to a gene. In germline, CDR1 is MGHRA, CDR2 YSYEKL. There are 13 residues in the CDR3. This CDR3 is CASSPKTGEGAFF. CDR3 DNA sequence: TGCGCCAGCAGCCCCAAGACAGGGGAAGGGGCTTTCTTT.

This clone was seen a few times. In the same sample, other DNA sequences code for this CDR3. This chain links TRBV7-9 with TRBJ1-1; D not certain. Deletions cut 2 bases from V and 1 base from J, with 5 bases between. CDR1 and CDR2 (germline): SEHNR, FQNEAQ (reference sequence). The CDR3 covers 13 residues. Here the CDR3 reads CASSLWGNTEAFF. The CDR3 coding sequence is TGTGCCAGCAGCTTATGGGGGAACACTGAAGCTTTCTTT.

Only one count was recorded for this clone. The chain uses TRBV6-6 and TRBJ1-3; D ambiguous. The V and J ends lost 5 bases and 8 bases respectively, with 7 bases between them. Germline assignment: CDR1 MNHNY and CDR2 SVGAGI (reference sequence). This CDR3 has 11 residues. CDR3 nucleotide sequence: TGTGCCAGCAGTGCCGGGTACACCATATATTTT. Translating gives CASSAGYTIYF.

J is TRBJ2-7 and V is TRBV5-8; TRBD2 aligns across 8 bases. Trimming at V came to 6 bases and at J to 3 bases, leaving 2 bases not matched to a gene. The CDR3 covers 12 residues. Germline V lookup: CDR1 SGHTS, CDR2 YDEGEE. CDR3 sequence: CASIRGGYEQYF. The CDR3 region has the DNA TGTGCCAGCATCCGGGGGGGCTACGAGCAGTACTTC. Complete variable domain (other parts from reference TRBV5-8 and TRBJ2-7): EAGVTQSPTHLIKTRGQQATLRCSPISGHTSVYWYQQALGLGLQFLLWYDEGEERNRGNFPPRFSGRQFPNYSSELNVNALELEDSALYLCASIRGGYEQYFGPGTRLTVT.

The rearrangement uses TRBV7-8 and TRBJ2-2; 10 nucleotides line up with TRBD2. The CDR3 sequence is 18 residues long. J was trimmed by 5 bases and V by 4 bases; bases with no gene match: 13. CDR1 is SGHVS, CDR2 FQNEAQ, per germline. CDR3: CASSSNLAGEEETGELFF. CDR3 bases: TGTGCCAGCAGCTCGAACCTAGCGGGAGAGGAAGAAACCGGGGAGCTGTTTTTT.

On this clone itself: This sample includes further DNA sequences coding for the same CDR3. The rearrangement links TRBV5-4 to TRBJ2-5; D remains unclear. The germline V and J ends were trimmed by 0 bases and 1 base, with 4 bases remaining between them. CDR1 and CDR2 from the germline V gene are SGHNT and YYREEE (reference sequence). The CDR3 totals 13 residues. The CDR3 loop is CASSLAAQETQYF. Here the CDR3 DNA reads TGTGCCAGCAGCTTGGCGGCCCAAGAGACCCAGTACTTC.

The chain recombines TRBV10-3 with TRBJ2-7; D perhaps matches TRBD2 (6 bases). The germline CDR1 and CDR2 sequences are ENHRY and SYGVKD. This CDR3 contains 13 residues. With 0 bases removed from V and 3 bases from J, the gap between germline ends came to 6 bases. CDR3: CAISESGGYEQYF. The CDR3 coding sequence is TGTGCCATCAGTGAGTCCGGGGGCTACGAGCAGTACTTC.

The chain couples TRBV29-1 to TRBJ2-4; 7 nucleotides match TRBD1. Germline-derived CDR1 and CDR2 are SQVTM and ANQGSEA. The CDR3 is made up of 13 amino acids. Trimming cost V 0 bases and J 16 bases; bases outside gene matches: 12. The chain's CDR3 is CSVEDEIQGVRYF. In DNA, the CDR3 is TGCAGCGTTGAAGATGAAATCCAGGGGGTACGCTACTTC.

V and J are TRBV7-2 and TRBJ1-1; 7 bases align to TRBD1. This CDR3 has 15 amino acids. V lost 8 bases, J lost 0 bases, and 9 bases stayed unmatched. Germline V gene data show CDR1 as SGHTA and CDR2 as FQGNSA. The CDR3 DNA sequence: TGTGCCAGCGCGACAGGGCCATTCGTGAACACTGAAGCTTTCTTT. This sequence encodes CASATGPFVNTEAFF. The full variable domain, completed using reference TRBV7-2 and TRBJ1-1, is GAGVSQSPSNKVTEKGKDVELRCDPISGHTALYWYRQSLGQGLEFLIYFQGNSAPDKSGLPSDRFSAERTGGSVSTLTIQRTQQEDSAVYLCASATGPFVNTEAFFGQGTRLTVV.

The V gene is TRBV27, the J gene TRBJ2-3; 8 bases are shared with TRBD2. This CDR3 comprises 14 residues. CDR1 and CDR2 (germline): MNHEY, SMNVEV (reference sequence). Trimming removed 3 bases from V and 7 bases from J; junction bases left unmatched: 6. CDR3 sequence (DNA): TGTGCCAGCAGTTTTACGGGAGGGCCAAATACGCAGTATTTT. Translation: CASSFTGGPNTQYF.

The chain recombines TRBV27 with TRBJ2-2; TRBD1 matches at 7 bases. Germline CDR1 MNHEY, CDR2 SMNVEV (reference sequence). The CDR3 runs to 17 residues. V lost 7 bases to trimming and J lost 4 bases; unmatched junction nucleotides: 15. The CDR3 coding sequence is TGTGCCAGCACCCATGTCGGGAAAGGGGGCCCCACCGGGGAGCTGTTTTTT. It codes for CASTHVGKGGPTGELFF.

V usage is TRBV7-9 and J usage is TRBJ2-2, with 8 positions matching TRBD2. Germline CDR1 SEHNR, CDR2 FQNEAQ (reference sequence). There are 14 residues in the CDR3. The ends lost 6 bases at V and 7 bases at J; junction bases unmatched: 7. The CDR3: CASSRTGGIGELFF. The CDR3 DNA reads TGTGCCAGCAGTAGAACGGGAGGGATCGGGGAGCTGTTTTTT.

The rearrangement joins TRBV7-9 to TRBJ2-7; D is perhaps TRBD1 (7 bases). Germline V gene sequence: CDR1 SEHNR, CDR2 FQNEAQ (reference sequence). This CDR3 contains 14 residues. The V end was cut by 5 bases, the J end by 0 bases, with 11 bases between. CDR3 residues: CASSQGGLSYEQYF. DNA of the CDR3: TGTGCCAGCAGCCAGGGGGGTCTCTCCTACGAGCAGTACTTC.

The J gene is TRBJ2-5, the V gene TRBV7-9, with 10 nucleotides matching TRBD2. Germline CDR1 reads SEHNR; CDR2 reads FQNEAQ (reference sequence). V shed 7 bases, J shed 3 bases, and the junction held 8 bases outside the gene matches. This CDR3 has 15 amino acids. CDR3 amino acids: CASNPRLAGEETQYF. CDR3 in DNA: TGTGCCAGCAACCCCCGACTAGCGGGCGAAGAGACCCAGTACTTC.

This chain connects TRBV28 to TRBJ1-2; D unresolved. The CDR3 covers 14 residues. V lost 5 bases, J lost 5 bases, and 15 bases lay in between. Germline values: CDR1 MDHEN, CDR2 SYDVKM. The CDR3 region is CASSPLASGYGYTF. CDR3 nucleotides: TGTGCCAGCAGTCCCTTGGCGTCTGGGTATGGCTACACCTTC.

This chain uses TRBV5-8 with TRBJ2-2; the D gene could be TRBD1 or TRBD2 (5 bases each). Germline assignment: CDR1 SGHTS and CDR2 YDEGEE. Trimming removed 2 bases at V and 5 bases at J, with 19 bases between. The CDR3 is 17 amino acids. This chain's CDR3 is CASSLYLMGRGTGELFF. For the CDR3, the DNA is TGTGCCAGCAGCTTATATCTCATGGGGCGAGGGACCGGGGAGCTGTTTTTT.

The chain carries TRBV19 and TRBJ1-1, with 8 bases that match TRBD1. The V gene's germline CDR1 is LNHDA and CDR2 SQIVND (reference sequence). CDR3 length equals 16 residues. J was trimmed by 5 bases and V by 5 bases; bases with no gene match: 13. This chain's CDR3 is CASSARDRLYRTEAFF. In DNA form, the CDR3 reads TGTGCCAGTAGTGCCCGGGACAGGCTTTATCGGACTGAAGCTTTCTTT.

The gene calls are TRBV4-1 and TRBJ2-3, with 9 bases that match TRBD2. CDR3 length: 16 residues. With 6 bases clipped from V and 5 bases from J, the junction kept 12 bases outside the gene matches. Germline V CDR1 and CDR2: MGHRA, YSYEKL. CDR3 bases: TGCGCCAGCAGGTTATTAGCGGGGGACCCTTTAGATACGCAGTATTTT. Translating gives CASRLLAGDPLDTQYF.